A selection of T cell receptor beta chains follows, all from one sample in a study of blood T cell repertoires in COVID-19. TCRdb keeps only in-frame clones here, not all; method: immunoSEQ multiplex PCR. The data show 130,000 or so clones, about 86% seen once. What was sequenced was peripheral blood. Receptors originate from a woman aged 60-75 years with active or convalescent COVID-19. CDR3s include the opening cysteine and the closing phenylalanine or tryptophan. A D gene is named only where the DNA matches it firmly. Only some rows state a clone size, as once, few, many or a class for expanded clones.

TRBV5-4,TRBJ2-7,NA,TRBD2,TGTGCCAGCAGCTTGGGGACTAGCGGGAGGGCCTTTTCCGAGCAGTACTTC,CASSLGTSGRAFSEQYF
TRBV7-9,TRBJ2-1,NA,TRBD1,TGTGCCAGCAGCGAGGGGACAGGGCTTGGTGAGCAGTTCTTC,CASSEGTGLGEQFF
TRBV7-2,TRBJ1-3,NA,NA,TGTGCCAGCAGCTTAGTACAGGGCCTCTCTGGAAACACCATATATTTT,CASSLVQGLSGNTIYF
TRBV5-5,TRBJ2-2,NA,NA,TGTGCCAGCAGCTTGGGACATAACACCGGGGAGCTGTTTTTT,CASSLGHNTGELFF
TRBV6-5,TRBJ2-1,NA,NA,TGTGCCAGCAGCAAGGACATTGCCGATGAGCAGTTCTTC,CASSKDIADEQFF
TRBV2,TRBJ1-2,NA,NA,TGTGCCAGCACCCTCCTGCGCGCTGGCTACACCTTC,CASTLLRAGYTF
TRBV7-9,TRBJ1-1,few,NA,TGTGCCAGCAGCTTAGGGCAGTCAAACACTGAAGCTTTCTTT,CASSLGQSNTEAFF
TRBV27,TRBJ1-2,NA,TRBD1,TGTGCCAGCAGTTCAGGGGGCGCAGGGGTGAGGGGCTACACCTTC,CASSSGGAGVRGYTF
TRBV19,TRBJ2-7,NA,NA,TGTGCCACGGGAGACGAGCTCGAGCAGTACTTC,CATGDELEQYF
TRBV30,TRBJ1-5,NA,TRBD1,TGTGCCTTGGGACAGGGTAGCAATCAGCCCCAGCATTTT,CALGQGSNQPQHF